Listed below are T cell receptor beta chains from one sample, sequenced in a study of vaccination and CD4 T cells after COVID-19. These receptors' antigens are unknown. Each CDR3 protein gets one entry after TCRdb re-called the PCR reads with MiXCR. The sample has some 11,000 distinct CDR3 sequences; more than 30% are singletons. This material consisted of CD4+ T cells from blood, cultured in vitro, taken after SARS-CoV-2 vaccination. The receptors stem from a human donor who had recovered from COVID-19. Each CDR3 is given with its conserved first and last residue.

>TRBV28|TRBJ1-1
CASSTGWGTNTEAFF
>TRBV7-2|TRBJ2-3
CASSFAPGGSLGTDTQYF
>TRBV6-4|TRBJ1-1
CASRAESTPNTEAFF
>TRBV7-8|TRBJ2-7
CASSLALRSEQYF
>TRBV11-1|TRBJ1-2
CASSWDRFSLGYTF
>TRBV11-2|TRBJ1-1
CASSLSTGVTEAFF
>TRBV12-3/TRBV12-4|TRBJ2-7
CASSPQEAFEQYF
>TRBV7-9|TRBJ1-2
CASSLAGGDYGYTF
>TRBV20-1|TRBJ2-7
CSANRGVSYEQYF
>TRBV7-9|TRBJ2-4
CASSPRQGYNIQYF
>TRBV2|TRBJ1-3
CASSDPGAGNTIYF
>TRBV27|TRBJ1-1
CASSPDWNTEAFF
>TRBV20-1|TRBJ2-7
CSARSRLREGEQYF
>TRBV10-3|TRBJ2-1
CAIGTTSGRYNEQFF
>TRBV6-2/TRBV6-3|TRBJ1-5
CASSYRGGTGLYSNQPQHF
>TRBV7-8|TRBJ2-4
CASIPGQGKNIQYF
>TRBV7-2|TRBJ2-1
CASTENYLSYNEQFF
>TRBV20-1|TRBJ2-1
CSGLGGSWDEQFF
>TRBV7-2|TRBJ1-3
CASSLNPRRGGNTIYF
>TRBV20-1|TRBJ1-5
CSATPRTGHRPQHF
>TRBV28|TRBJ2-1
CASSFSLSRNHEQFF
>TRBV15|TRBJ2-7
CATSTLGGYEQYF
>TRBV27|TRBJ1-3
CASSLSYGGGSGNTIYF
>TRBV20-1|TRBJ2-3
CSARMSGGFTDTQYF
>TRBV20-1|TRBJ1-3
CSATDPGQGHTIYF
>TRBV6-5|TRBJ2-7
CASSSTRPDRTSSYEQYF
>TRBV19|TRBJ1-2
CASKPTGGLSIYGYTF
>TRBV7-2|TRBJ1-5
CASSVGTHSNQPQHF
>TRBV15|TRBJ1-5
CATSRGGGEGGGGQPQHF
>TRBV12-3/TRBV12-4|TRBJ2-2
CASSLAVKGNTGELFF
>TRBV28|TRBJ1-2
CASGARGVKNYGYTF
>TRBV6-1|TRBJ1-5
CASSEGHSNQPQHF
>TRBV30|TRBJ1-5
CAWSPTEYSNQPQHF
>TRBV6-2/TRBV6-3|TRBJ1-1
CASSTRVRKAFF